This TCR beta chain stems from a study of blood T cell repertoires in COVID-19. Study context: COVID-19 samples collected from the United States, Italy and Spain covered acute and convalescent phases. T cells, B-cell-depleted T cells, or PBMCs provided the cDNA or gDNA that served as material.

In the study's own analysis: Reference gene primer amplification gave nucleated cell count estimates. Assay used: immunoSEQ multiplex PCR; TCRdb lists only in-frame clones, some missing. V, J and clone size were drawn from that table, and D and trimming were deduced from the DNA. Counted here are a few hundred thousand clones, nearly 90% occurring once; the ten biggest clones make up about 4.6%. Germline assignment: CDR1 SGHTA and CDR2 FQGNSA. V lost 1 base, J lost 0 bases, and 10 bases lay in between. The CDR3 length is 16 residues. The sequence derives from a middle-aged woman who had recovered from COVID-19. Input material: peripheral blood. The V call is TRBV7-2, the J call TRBJ1-5, with D possibly matching TRBD1 (5 bases). CDR3 sequence (DNA): TGTGCCAGCAGCTTAGACGCAGGGCATAGCAATCAGCCCCAGCATTTT. Translating gives CASSLDAGHSNQPQHF.